This entry concerns a single TCR beta chain. Germline CDR1 and CDR2: LGHNA and YSLEER. CDR3 size: 13 residues. V lost 0 bases, J lost 11 bases, and 13 bases lay in between. This sample stems from a study of blood T cell repertoires in COVID-19. Study-wide background: PBMCs, B-cell-depleted T cells, or T cells were the source of the cDNA or gDNA that made up the material.

Libraries were prepared by immunoSEQ multiplex PCR; TCRdb keeps only in-frame clonotypes and omits some of them. The table has 95,000 to 150,000 clones, about 85% seen once. The clonotype comes from a man aged 55 to 70 with acute or convalescent COVID-19. The sample consisted of peripheral blood. The V and J genes are TRBV4-3 and TRBJ1-1; D unresolved. The CDR3 nucleotides are TGCGCCAGCAGCCAAGAGCAGGCCCTTGGGGCTTTCTTT. The encoded protein is CASSQEQALGAFF.